This T cell receptor beta chain comes out of a study of T cells expressing NK-cell markers. On the study more broadly: It was sorted CD3+CD56-NKG2C+, CD3+CD56+NKG2C- and CD3+CD56+NKG2C+ T cells that provided the TCR beta repertoires. Eight donors were sequenced, seven testing HCMV-seropositive and one testing seronegative.

The germline V gene encodes CDR1 LGHDT and CDR2 YNNKEL (reference sequence). The length of the CDR3 is 13 residues. In regard to this clonotype: Its target is not known.

The study's findings and limits: One observes that, in several donors, these clonotypes were also the leading ones within the CD3+CD56-NKG2C+ fraction. Roughly 1.0-7.0% of CD8+ T cells in 6 or 7 donors belonged to dominant NKG2C+ clonotypes.

Following a re-call of the 5' RACE reads, TCRdb has one entry per CDR3 protein and lacks DNA. The listing contains about 380,000 distinct CDR3 sequences. Input material: blood T cells: a sorted CD56 or NKG2C T cell subset, CD4+ or CD8+ T cells, or bulk PBMC T cells (not recorded which). The V and J genes are TRBV3-1 and TRBJ2-1. The clonotype was recovered from a man between 18 and 69 years old in good health. CDR3 protein: CASSLSEVDEQFF.